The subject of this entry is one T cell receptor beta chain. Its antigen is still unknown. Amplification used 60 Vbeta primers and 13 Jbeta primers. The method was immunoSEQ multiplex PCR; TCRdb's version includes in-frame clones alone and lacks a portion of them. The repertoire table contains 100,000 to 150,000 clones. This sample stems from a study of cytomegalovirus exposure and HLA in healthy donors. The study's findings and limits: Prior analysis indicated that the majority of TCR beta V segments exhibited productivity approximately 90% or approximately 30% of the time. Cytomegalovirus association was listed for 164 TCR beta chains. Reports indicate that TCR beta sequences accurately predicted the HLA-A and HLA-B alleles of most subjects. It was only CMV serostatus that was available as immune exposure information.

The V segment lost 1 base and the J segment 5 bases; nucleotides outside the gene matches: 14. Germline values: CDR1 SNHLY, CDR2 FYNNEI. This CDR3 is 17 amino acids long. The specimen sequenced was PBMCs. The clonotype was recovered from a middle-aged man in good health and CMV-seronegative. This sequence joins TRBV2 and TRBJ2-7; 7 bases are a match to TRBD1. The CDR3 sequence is CASSEGDLTGYGDEQYF. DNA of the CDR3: TGTGCCAGCAGTGAAGGGGACCTGACAGGGTACGGGGACGAGCAGTACTTC.